A single sample is the source of the 24 T cell receptor beta chains below, sequenced in a study of T cell changes during pregnancy in multiple sclerosis. Profiling relied on immunoSEQ multiplex PCR, and the TCRdb table lists in-frame clones only, not all of them. The sample yields roughly 79,000 clones, about 93% seen once. Sequences were derived from peripheral blood, sampled in the second trimester of pregnancy. All receptors derive from a female donor in good health, enrolled as a control in a pregnancy study.

The chain is built from TRBV10-3 and TRBJ1-3; D is undetermined. V was shortened by 8 bases and J by 0 bases, with 8 bases between the two germline ends. The CDR3 runs to 13 residues. CDR1 is ENHRY, CDR2 SYGVKD, per germline. CDR3 amino acids: CAIGSYSGNTIYF. The CDR3 nucleotides read TGTGCCATCGGGAGTTACTCTGGAAACACCATATATTTT.

The chain joins TRBV12-5 to TRBJ1-5; TRBD1 matches 10 bases. From germline, CDR1 is LGHNT and CDR2 FRNRAP. The CDR3 consists of 16 residues. V lost 1 base to trimming and J lost 7 bases; unmatched junction nucleotides: 7. The CDR3 loop is CASGLGDRGFGQPQHF. CDR3 sequence (DNA): TGTGCTAGTGGTTTGGGGGACAGGGGATTTGGGCAGCCCCAGCATTTT.

The chain joins TRBV4-3 to TRBJ2-1; 8 nucleotides line up with TRBD2. CDR3 length: 14 residues. Germline CDR1 and CDR2: LGHNA and YSLEER. J was trimmed by 8 bases and V by 1 base; bases with no gene match: 4. CDR3 residues: CASSQGLAGDEQFF. The CDR3 DNA reads TGCGCCAGCAGCCAAGGGCTAGCGGGCGATGAGCAGTTCTTC.

The rearrangement joins TRBV5-1 to TRBJ2-7, with 7 bases identical to TRBD2. CDR1 SGHRS and CDR2 YFSETQ come from the germline V gene. J gave up 2 bases and V 0 bases, and 5 bases lay outside the gene matches. This CDR3 region has 15 residues. CDR3 in DNA: TGCGCCAGCAGCTTGGGGGTCGGGGGGACCTACGAGCAGTACTTC. It is translated as CASSLGVGGTYEQYF.

The genes are TRBV5-8 and TRBJ1-1, with D maybe TRBD1 (6 bases). Trimming took off 0 bases at V and 10 bases at J, with 10 bases between the two ends. The CDR3 runs to 12 residues. From germline, CDR1 is SGHTS and CDR2 YDEGEE. In nucleotides, the CDR3 is TGTGCCAGCAGCTTGGTAGGGGGAGTAGCTTTCTTT. It encodes CASSLVGGVAFF.

The CDR3 region is CASSADGEDWEAFF. Here the CDR3 DNA reads TGTGCCAGTAGTGCAGACGGGGAGGATTGGGAAGCTTTCTTT. This chain uses TRBV19 with TRBJ1-1, with D uncertain. Trimming cost V 5 bases and J 8 bases, with 18 bases left between them. Germline CDR1 LNHDA, CDR2 SQIVND (reference sequence). This CDR3 has 14 amino acids. The variable domain in full, completed from reference TRBV19 and TRBJ1-1, reads DGGITQSPKYLFRKEGQNVTLSCEQNLNHDAMYWYRQDPGQGLRLIYYSQIVNDFQKGDIAEGYSVSREKKESFPLTVTSAQKNPTAFYLCASSADGEDWEAFFGQGTRLTVV.

In DNA form, the CDR3 reads TGCGCCAGCAGCCAAGATTATTATATGGGAGGACACTCGAACACTGAAGCTTTCTTT. Translated: CASSQDYYMGGHSNTEAFF. The genes are TRBV4-3 and TRBJ1-1; weak D call: TRBD1 (5 bases). The CDR3 contains 19 residues. Trimming removed 0 bases at V and 1 base at J, with 21 bases between. The germline V gene encodes CDR1 LGHNA and CDR2 YSLEER.

The rearrangement uses TRBV7-8 and TRBJ2-7; 7 bases are shared with TRBD1. Trimming took 0 bases from V and 4 from J; bases not matched to a gene: 6. Germline V gene lookup returns CDR1 SGHVS and CDR2 FQNEAQ. The CDR3 is 15 amino acids. The chain's CDR3 is CASSLAGQPFYEQYF. Here the CDR3 DNA reads TGTGCCAGCAGCTTAGCGGGACAGCCCTTTTACGAGCAGTACTTC.

The chain recombines TRBV6-5 with TRBJ2-7; 7 positions match TRBD1. Trimming took 7 bases from V and 3 from J; bases not matched to a gene: 6. Germline CDR1 and CDR2: MNHEY and SVGAGI. This CDR3 spans 13 amino acids. This CDR3 reads CASNGPGGYEQYF. As DNA, the CDR3 is TGTGCCAGCAACGGGCCAGGGGGCTACGAGCAGTACTTC.

The chain recombines TRBV5-1 with TRBJ1-1; perhaps TRBD1 as D (5 bases). CDR3 length equals 13 residues. The germline V gene has CDR1 SGHRS and CDR2 YFSETQ. Trimming left V 5 bases short and J 4 bases short, with 12 bases between. The CDR3 loop reads CASSGHGGTEAFF. CDR3 DNA: TGCGCCAGCAGTGGTCACGGGGGCACTGAAGCTTTCTTT.

The V call is TRBV5-1, the J call TRBJ1-6, with D unclear. CDR3 length equals 15 residues. V was pared by 2 bases and J by 0 bases, with 6 bases between. Germline V gene lookup returns CDR1 SGHRS and CDR2 YFSETQ. The CDR3 bases are TGCGCCAGCAGCTTTTCGGGCTCCTATAATTCACCCCTCCACTTT. Amino acid sequence: CASSFSGSYNSPLHF.

The CDR3 DNA follows: TGTGCCAGCAGGACTAGCGGGGGGAACGAGCAGTACTTC. Translated: CASRTSGGNEQYF. The chain combines TRBV7-9 with TRBJ2-7, with 13 bases that match TRBD2. The CDR3 extends over 13 amino acids. CDR1 and CDR2 from the germline V gene are SEHNR and FQNEAQ (reference sequence). V shed 6 bases and J 5 bases; nucleotides not matched to a gene: 1.

This clone occurred a few times. The V gene is TRBV7-8, the J gene TRBJ2-2, with D unresolved. The V end was cut by 1 base, the J end by 0 bases, with 6 bases between. CDR1 is SGHVS, CDR2 FQNEAQ, per germline. This CDR3 contains 15 residues. CDR3 residues: CASSLDRPNTGELFF. The CDR3 nucleotides read TGTGCCAGCAGCTTAGACAGACCGAACACCGGGGAGCTGTTTTTT.

The V gene is TRBV6-5, the J gene TRBJ1-2, with D perhaps matching TRBD1 (5 bases). Trimming shortened V by 5 bases and J by 6 bases, and 16 bases separated the two germline ends. The CDR3 loop spans 14 amino acids. Germline-derived CDR1 and CDR2 are MNHEY and SVGAGI. The CDR3 here is CASSPHPGPNGYTF. CDR3 bases: TGTGCCAGCAGTCCCCACCCAGGGCCTAATGGCTACACCTTC.

The genes are TRBV30 and TRBJ2-7; D call uncertain. The germline CDR1 and CDR2 sequences are GTSNPN and SVGIG (reference sequence). The CDR3 sequence is 12 residues long. V shed 4 bases and J shed 6 bases, with 13 bases lying between them. CDR3 in DNA: TGTGCCTGGAATCTGGCAGGCAGCGAGCAGTACTTC. Amino acid sequence: CAWNLAGSEQYF. The entire variable domain, with the rest obtained from reference TRBV30 and TRBJ2-7, is as follows: SQTIHQWPATLVQPVGSPLSLECTVEGTSNPNLYWYRQAAGRGLQLLFYSVGIGQISSEVPQNLSASRPQDRQFILSSKKLLLSDSGFYLCAWNLAGSEQYFGPGTRLTVT.

The V gene is TRBV5-6, the J gene TRBJ1-1, with D uncertain. With 4 bases removed from V and 1 base from J, the gap between germline ends came to 8 bases. Germline-derived CDR1 and CDR2 are SGHDT and YYEEEE. This CDR3 comprises 13 residues. The CDR3 here is CASSRTENTEAFF. The CDR3 nucleotides read TGTGCCAGCAGCCGAACAGAGAACACTGAAGCTTTCTTT.

In nucleotides, the CDR3 is TGTGCCAGCAGTTTCCGAGCGGGGGGCACCCACGAGCAGTACTTC. It translates to CASSFRAGGTHEQYF. The J gene is TRBJ2-7, the V gene TRBV27, with TRBD2 identical over 9 bases. CDR1 is MNHEY and CDR2 is SMNVEV in the germline V gene (reference sequence). V dropped 3 bases and J dropped 5; count of bases not matched to a gene: 8. The CDR3 has 15 amino acids.

The chain uses TRBV7-3 and TRBJ2-5; D call uncertain. The germline V and J ends were trimmed by 3 bases and 0 bases, with 5 bases remaining between them. This CDR3 contains 13 residues. CDR1 is SGHTA and CDR2 is FQGTGA in the germline V gene. DNA of the CDR3: TGTGCCAGCAGCTTCGTATACCAAGAGACCCAGTACTTC. It translates to CASSFVYQETQYF.

V and J are TRBV29-1 and TRBJ1-1; 8 bases are shared with TRBD1. The germline V gene encodes CDR1 SQVTM and CDR2 ANQGSEA. After removal of 3 bases from V and 3 bases from J, the junction contained 12 bases not matched to a gene. This CDR3 has 16 residues. Written as DNA, the CDR3 is TGCAGCGTTGAGCGTGAGGGCAGGGGGCAATACACTGAAGCTTTCTTT. Amino acid sequence: CSVEREGRGQYTEAFF.

This chain connects TRBV27 to TRBJ2-3, with 9 bases matching TRBD2. V lost 3 bases, J lost 0 bases, and 4 bases stayed unmatched. The CDR3 is 16 amino acids. Looked up from germline, CDR1 is MNHEY and CDR2 is SMNVEV (reference sequence). CDR3 sequence reads: CASSFSSGSSTDTQYF. The DNA for the CDR3 is TGTGCCAGCAGTTTTAGTAGCGGGAGTAGCACAGATACGCAGTATTTT.

Concerning this clone itself: At one end the junction does not follow the germline gene, possibly because of a read error. This chain connects TRBV4-3 to TRBJ2-3, with 13 bases fitting TRBD2. This CDR3 region has 17 residues. Germline CDR1 is LGHNA and CDR2 is YSLEER. CDR3 sequence (DNA): TGCGCCAGCGGCCAAGAAAGACTAGCGGGGGGTCGGGTTACGCAGTATTTT. Translating gives CASGQERLAGGRVTQYF.

The genes are TRBV6-5 and TRBJ2-7; a weak D match, TRBD2 (6 bases). The germline V and J ends were trimmed by 6 bases and 7 bases, with 19 bases remaining between them. Germline V gene sequence: CDR1 MNHEY, CDR2 SVGAGI. The CDR3 sequence is 14 residues long. CDR3 sequence (DNA): TGTGCCAGCAGGTTAGGGACGGAGGGTGGAGAGCAGTACTTC. This sequence encodes CASRLGTEGGEQYF.

The chain has TRBV7-2 and TRBJ2-3; TRBD2 agrees at 7 bases. Losses at the gene ends were 6 bases for V and 1 base for J; bases not matched to a gene: 4. The CDR3 is made up of 14 amino acids. Looked up from germline, CDR1 is SGHTA and CDR2 is FQGNSA. The CDR3 loop reads CASRSSGGTDTQYF. CDR3 in DNA: TGTGCCAGCAGATCAAGCGGGGGCACAGATACGCAGTATTTT.

V and J are TRBV11-3 and TRBJ1-2, with 9 bases aligning to TRBD1. There are 14 residues in the CDR3. V lost 4 bases, J lost 8 bases, and 8 bases stayed unmatched. The germline CDR1 and CDR2 sequences are SGHNT and YENEEA. The CDR3 DNA follows: TGTGCCAGCAGCTCGGGACAGGGAATTATAGGCTACACCTTC. Translated: CASSSGQGIIGYTF. Based on the CDR3 plus reference TRBV11-3 and TRBJ1-2, the full variable domain is EAGVVQSPRYKIIEKKQPVAFWCNPISGHNTLYWYLQNLGQGPELLIRYENEEAVDDSQLPKDRFSAERLKGVDSTLKIQPAELGDSAVYLCASSSGQGIIGYTFGSGTRLTVV.